This TCR beta chain was found in a study of blood T cell repertoires in COVID-19. Across the whole study: Sample material is recorded as cDNA or gDNA derived from T cells, B-cell-depleted T cells, or PBMCs.

Trimming left V 0 bases short and J 4 bases short, with 8 bases between. CDR3 length: 14 amino acids. CDR1 and CDR2 (germline): SGHRS, YFSETQ. TCRdb's table, derived via immunoSEQ multiplex PCR, lists solely in-frame clones and lacks some. Here the sample spans 250,000 to 300,000 clones, around 90% being singletons. For this clone: Other DNA sequences in the same sample also yield this CDR3.

The source material was peripheral blood. This TCR derives from a woman in her 40s who had recovered from COVID-19. This chain connects TRBV5-1 to TRBJ1-5, with D perhaps matching TRBD1 (6 bases). This CDR3 reads CASSLGQENQPQHF. Written as DNA, the CDR3 is TGCGCCAGCAGCTTGGGACAGGAGAATCAGCCCCAGCATTTT.